The 13 T cell receptor beta chains listed next were all sequenced from one sample in a study. Tregs were sorted as CD4+CD25+CD127-/low cells. TCRdb fed the 5' RACE reads into MiXCR, producing one record per CDR3 protein. This table holds about 12,000 distinct CDR3 sequences, about 53% found once. The sequenced sample consisted of tumor-infiltrating Tregs sorted from the breast tumor. All receptors come from a female donor with breast cancer.

The chain joins TRBV20-1 to TRBJ1-5; TRBD1 aligns across 10 bases. Germline loops: CDR1 DFQATT, CDR2 SNEGSKA (reference sequence). Trimming cost V 6 bases and J 3 bases; bases outside gene matches: 11. The CDR3 is made up of 16 amino acids. The CDR3 region is CSAPAGQGEVNQPQHF. DNA for the CDR3: TGCAGTGCCCCAGCCGGACAGGGGGAGGTCAATCAGCCCCAGCATTTT.

The genes are TRBV7-2 and TRBJ1-5; no firm D call. CDR1 is SGHTA, CDR2 FQGNSA, per germline. There are 12 residues in the CDR3. V dropped 6 bases and J dropped 2 bases, with 5 bases sitting between them. The chain's CDR3 is CASRNGNQPQHF. CDR3 sequence (DNA): TGTGCCAGCAGAAACGGCAATCAGCCCCAGCATTTT.

The rearrangement links TRBV20-1 to TRBJ2-2; D is unresolved. Germline values: CDR1 DFQATT, CDR2 SNEGSKA (reference sequence). The CDR3 is 14 amino acids. V was trimmed by 6 bases and J by 3 bases, leaving 14 bases between them. The CDR3 spells CSARPNADTGELFF. For the CDR3, the DNA is TGCAGTGCCCGCCCCAACGCAGACACCGGGGAGCTGTTTTTT.

The chain carries TRBV25-1 and TRBJ1-2; maybe TRBD1 (6 bases). From germline, CDR1 is MGHDK and CDR2 SYGVNS. This CDR3 contains 13 residues. V dropped 6 bases and J dropped 4 bases, with 12 bases sitting between them. Here the CDR3 DNA reads TGTGCCAGCAGCGATCGACAGGTCTATGGCTACACCTTC. This translates into CASSDRQVYGYTF.

V is TRBV20-1 and J is TRBJ2-7; tentatively, D is TRBD2 (6 bases). Per germline, CDR1 DFQATT and CDR2 SNEGSKA (reference sequence). V gave up 6 bases and J gave up 2 bases, with 11 bases separating them. This CDR3 spans 12 amino acids. CDR3 sequence reads: CSAGTGPYEQYV. Here the CDR3 DNA reads TGCAGTGCAGGGACTGGCCCCTACGAGCAGTACGTC.

V gene TRBV12-3 or TRBV12-4 combines with J gene TRBJ2-7, with TRBD1 matching over 8 bases. There are 15 residues in the CDR3. V was pared by 0 bases and J by 3 bases, with 4 bases of the junction left unmatched. The CDR3 region is CASSLAGQVLYEQYF. CDR3 nucleotides: TGTGCCAGCAGTTTAGCGGGACAGGTCCTCTACGAGCAGTACTTC.

CDR3: CASSLAAAYEQYF. In nucleotides, the CDR3 is TGTGCCAGCAGTTTGGCGGCGGCCTACGAGCAGTACTTC. V is TRBV12-3 or TRBV12-4 and J is TRBJ2-7, with unresolved D. The CDR3 has 13 amino acids. With 3 bases removed from V and 2 bases from J, the gap between germline ends came to 8 bases.

This sequence joins TRBV6-5 and TRBJ1-1; D is undetermined. Trimming left V 7 bases short and J 4 bases short, with 16 bases between. CDR3 length equals 14 residues. Germline CDR1 and CDR2: MNHEY and SVGAGI. CDR3 sequence: CASKRDWESTEAFF. As DNA, the CDR3 is TGTGCCAGCAAGAGAGATTGGGAATCCACTGAAGCTTTCTTT.

This clonotype was counted between two and nine times. The chain carries TRBV4-2 and TRBJ2-1, with D maybe TRBD2 (6 bases). Trimming stripped 4 bases from V and 10 bases from J, with 20 bases between. Germline values: CDR1 LGHNA, CDR2 YNFKEQ. There are 15 residues in the CDR3. The CDR3 loop is CASSPLGGKREEQFF. CDR3 in DNA: TGTGCCAGCAGCCCATTGGGCGGGAAACGAGAGGAGCAGTTCTTC.

The chain is built from TRBV5-1 and TRBJ1-2; 7 bases map to TRBD1. Germline CDR1 is SGHRS and CDR2 is YFSETQ. V shed 6 bases and J 5 bases; nucleotides not matched to a gene: 10. The CDR3 totals 14 residues. The chain's CDR3 is CASNPGTEGYGYTF. The CDR3 region has the DNA TGCGCCAGCAACCCCGGGACAGAAGGTTATGGCTACACCTTC. Full variable domain (remainder filled in from reference TRBV5-1 and TRBJ1-2): KAGVTQTPRYLIKTRGQQVTLSCSPISGHRSVSWYQQTPGQGLQFLFEYFSETQRNKGNFPGRFSGRQFSNSRSEMNVSTLELGDSALYLCASNPGTEGYGYTFGSGTRLTVV.

The chain recombines TRBV6-5 with TRBJ2-7; D tentatively reads TRBD1 or TRBD2 (5 bases each). The CDR3 runs to 14 residues. Germline loops: CDR1 MNHEY, CDR2 SVGAGI. V lost 6 bases to trimming and J lost 4 bases, with 16 bases between them. For the CDR3, the DNA is TGTGCCAGCAGCCCGGACGGGGACCCGTACGAGCAGTACTTC. This sequence encodes CASSPDGDPYEQYF.

The chain employs TRBV29-1 and TRBJ1-1; tentative D call: TRBD1 (5 bases). The CDR3 sequence is 13 residues long. Deletions cut 7 bases from V and 0 bases from J, with 12 bases between. CDR1 is SQVTM and CDR2 is ANQGSEA in the germline V gene. CDR3 amino acids: CSGRDRMNTEAFF. The CDR3 coding sequence is TGCAGCGGACGTGACAGAATGAACACTGAAGCTTTCTTT.

This chain connects TRBV7-6 to TRBJ2-7; 12 nucleotides match TRBD2. The CDR3 has 19 residues. CDR1 is SGHVS, CDR2 FNYEAQ, per germline. V dropped 0 bases and J dropped 0; count of bases not matched to a gene: 9. Here the CDR3 reads CASSLAGGLAGPTSYEQYF. The CDR3 nucleotides are TGTGCCAGCAGCTTAGCTGGAGGACTAGCGGGACCAACCTCCTACGAGCAGTACTTC.